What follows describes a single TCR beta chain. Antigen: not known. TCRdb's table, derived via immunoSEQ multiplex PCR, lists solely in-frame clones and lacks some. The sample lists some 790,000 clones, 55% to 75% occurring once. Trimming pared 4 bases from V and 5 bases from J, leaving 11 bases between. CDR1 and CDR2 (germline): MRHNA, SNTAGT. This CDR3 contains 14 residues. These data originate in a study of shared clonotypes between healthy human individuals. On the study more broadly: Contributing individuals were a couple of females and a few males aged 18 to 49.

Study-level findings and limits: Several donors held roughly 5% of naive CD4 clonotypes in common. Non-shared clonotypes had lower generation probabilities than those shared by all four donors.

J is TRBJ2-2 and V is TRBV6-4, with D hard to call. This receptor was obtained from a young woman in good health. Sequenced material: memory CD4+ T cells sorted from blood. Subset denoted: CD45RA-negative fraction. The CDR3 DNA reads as TGTGCCAGCAGTGGCATCGGTGGAACCGGGGAGCTGTTTTTT. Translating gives CASSGIGGTGELFF.